The 32 T cell receptor beta chains given below trace back to one sample, sequenced in a study of response to subunit inactivated influenza vaccine. TCRdb re-derived calls from the RT-PCR reads in MiXCR, one entry per CDR3 protein. The table lists 200,000 to 300,000 distinct CDR3 sequences, 9.5% to 15% of them singletons, with 7.8% in the top ten. Sequenced material: non-naive T cells sorted from PBMCs, taken less than 15 days before vaccination. These receptors all stem from a man in his fifties or sixties who received an inactivated influenza vaccine.

There are many counts of this clonotype. The rearrangement joins TRBV21-1 to TRBJ2-2. TRBV21-1 is a pseudogene segment. This CDR3 region has 15 residues. In DNA form, the CDR3 reads TGTGCCAGCAGCAACCTTGAAGACCGCCCCGGGGAGCTGTTTTTT. Protein: CASSNLEDRPGELFF.

The sample holds a few counts of this clonotype. The chain joins TRBV28 to TRBJ2-4; the D gene is possibly TRBD2 (5 bases). Trimming took off 6 bases at V and 6 bases at J, with 15 bases between the two ends. The germline CDR1 and CDR2 sequences are MDHEN and SYDVKM. The CDR3 consists of 14 residues. The CDR3 sequence: CASRRDVGINIQYF. CDR3 coding DNA: TGTGCCAGCAGGAGGGATGTCGGGATAAACATTCAGTACTTC.

This clonotype was seen at least ten times. This chain connects TRBV12-3 or TRBV12-4 to TRBJ2-7; TRBD2 aligns across 14 bases. With 7 bases clipped from V and 4 bases from J, the junction kept 3 bases outside the gene matches. The CDR3 sequence is 14 residues long. The CDR3 protein is CASTGTSGSYEQYF. In DNA, the CDR3 is TGTGCCAGCACCGGGACTAGCGGGAGTTACGAGCAGTACTTC.

The chain is built from TRBV12-3 or TRBV12-4 and TRBJ2-3, with a possible D match to TRBD2 (6 bases). CDR3 length: 14 residues. V lost 8 bases and J 6 bases, leaving 18 bases between the germline ends. The CDR3 loop is CASSWTTPQDTQYF. CDR3 DNA: TGTGCCAGCTCATGGACTACCCCGCAGGATACGCAGTATTTT.

This clonotype has just a few counts. The rearrangement links TRBV4-2 to TRBJ2-1, with 12 bases identical to TRBD1. This CDR3 is built from 18 residues. J gave up 9 bases and V 1 base, and 13 bases lay outside the gene matches. Germline assignment: CDR1 LGHNA and CDR2 YNFKEQ. The DNA for the CDR3 is TGTGCCAGCAGCCAAGTCTACTCCGGGACAGGGGGCTTTCGTGAGCAGTTCTTC. Translation: CASSQVYSGTGGFREQFF.

The chain combines TRBV29-1 with TRBJ2-7; a possible D gene is TRBD2 (7 bases). Trimming shortened V by 4 bases and J by 3 bases, and 19 bases separated the two germline ends. The germline V gene has CDR1 SQVTM and CDR2 ANQGSEA. The CDR3 covers 15 residues. The DNA for the CDR3 is TGCAGCGTTGGAGGAGTCTTGGGGGGGCACTACGAGCAGTACTTC. This sequence encodes CSVGGVLGGHYEQYF.

The gene calls are TRBV28 and TRBJ1-5, with D maybe TRBD1 (6 bases). Germline V gene lookup returns CDR1 MDHEN and CDR2 SYDVKM. Trimming took off 6 bases at V and 0 bases at J, with 18 bases between the two ends. This CDR3 region has 17 residues. CDR3 nucleotide sequence: TGTGCCAGCAGGCCGGGGGCTAGGGGTTATAGCAATCAGCCCCAGCATTTT. Its protein is CASRPGARGYSNQPQHF.

This clonotype was counted between two and nine times. CDR3 in DNA: TGTGCCAGCAGCCAATCTAAAACGCAGCCCCAGCATTTT. Translating gives CASSQSKTQPQHF. This chain links TRBV16 with TRBJ1-5; D not resolved. Germline CDR1 KGHSY, CDR2 FQNENV. This CDR3 comprises 13 residues. V was cut by 0 bases and J by 7 bases, with 7 bases left in between. Full variable domain (missing parts from reference TRBV16 and TRBJ1-5): GEEVAQTPKHLVRGEGQKAKLYCAPIKGHSYVFWYQQVLKNEFKFLISFQNENVFDETGMPKERFSAKCLPNSPCSLEIQATKLEDSAVYFCASSQSKTQPQHFGDGTRLSIL.

In its sample, this clonotype was seen a few times. The rearrangement links TRBV4-1 to TRBJ1-1; D is possibly TRBD1 (5 bases). The germline V gene has CDR1 MGHRA and CDR2 YSYEKL. V lost 4 bases and J 5 bases, leaving 14 bases between the germline ends. The CDR3 is 14 residues long. As DNA, the CDR3 is TGCGCCAGCAGCCCAGGCTGGGGACGGACTGAAGCTTTCTTT. Amino acids: CASSPGWGRTEAFF.

In this sample, this clonotype turned up a few times. V usage is TRBV7-2 and J usage is TRBJ1-1, with a weak D call TRBD1 (6 bases). Germline CDR1 reads SGHTA; CDR2 reads FQGNSA. The ends were cut back, 5 bases at V and 7 bases at J, with 20 bases in the middle. This CDR3 is 15 amino acids long. The DNA for the CDR3 is TGTGCCAGCAGCGTTAACATCGGGGGCAGCTATGAAGCTTTCTTT. Its protein product is CASSVNIGGSYEAFF.

The chain carries TRBV19 and TRBJ1-2; no firm D call. Trimming removed 6 bases from V and 2 bases from J, with 7 bases in between. Germline CDR1 is LNHDA and CDR2 is SQIVND (reference sequence). The CDR3 extends over 12 amino acids. The CDR3 loop is CASSPGNYGYTF. In DNA, the CDR3 is TGTGCCAGTAGCCCCGGGAACTATGGCTACACCTTC.

This clonotype turned up a few times. The V gene is TRBV5-6, the J gene TRBJ2-7; the D call may be TRBD1 or TRBD2 (5 bases each). Germline loops: CDR1 SGHDT, CDR2 YYEEEE. This CDR3 region has 14 residues. V was cut by 3 bases and J by 0 bases, with 10 bases left in between. As DNA, the CDR3 is TGTGCCAGCAGCTACGGGACCCACTCCTACGAGCAGTACTTC. It is translated as CASSYGTHSYEQYF. Variable domain in full (rest from reference TRBV5-6 and TRBJ2-7): DAGVTQSPTHLIKTRGQQVTLRCSPKSGHDTVSWYQQALGQGPQFIFQYYEEEERQRGNFPDRFSGHQFPNYSSELNVNALLLGDSALYLCASSYGTHSYEQYFGPGTRLTVT.

This clonotype was recorded a few times. The chain links TRBV20-1 to TRBJ2-3; D assignment may be TRBD1 or TRBD2 (5 bases each). The ends were cut back, 4 bases at V and 2 bases at J, with 16 bases in the middle. The CDR3 loop spans 15 amino acids. Germline V gene lookup returns CDR1 DFQATT and CDR2 SNEGSKA (reference sequence). Written as DNA, the CDR3 is TGCAGTGCTAAATGGGGCGGGCCAAACACAGATACGCAGTATTTT. Encoded protein: CSAKWGGPNTDTQYF.

This clonotype was observed many times. The chain links TRBV5-6 to TRBJ2-1; 12 positions agree with TRBD2. V shed 5 bases, J shed 8 bases, and the junction held 8 bases outside the gene matches. The CDR3 spans 15 residues. Per the germline V gene, CDR1 is SGHDT and CDR2 is YYEEEE. CDR3 sequence reads: CASRSTSGGWDEQFF. CDR3 DNA sequence: TGTGCCAGCAGGTCGACTAGCGGGGGTTGGGATGAGCAGTTCTTC.

V usage is TRBV20-1 and J usage is TRBJ2-3; 8 bases line up with TRBD2. Germline V gene lookup returns CDR1 DFQATT and CDR2 SNEGSKA (reference sequence). The CDR3 covers 15 residues. V lost 3 bases and J lost 0; bases outside the gene matches: 5. CDR3 region: CSASGRGPSTDTQYF. In DNA form, the CDR3 reads TGCAGTGCTAGCGGGAGGGGTCCTAGCACAGATACGCAGTATTTT.

This clonotype turned up a few times. The CDR3 sequence: CASSHDRRTSTDTQYF. The CDR3, as DNA: TGCGCCAGCAGCCACGACAGGCGTACTAGCACAGATACGCAGTATTTT. The chain combines TRBV4-1 with TRBJ2-3; perhaps TRBD1 as D (6 bases). V lost 3 bases and J 0 bases, leaving 13 bases between the germline ends. CDR1 MGHRA and CDR2 YSYEKL come from the germline V gene. CDR3 length: 16 amino acids.

This clonotype was counted at least ten times. The chain joins TRBV4-3 to TRBJ2-7; 12 positions match TRBD2. This CDR3 has 17 amino acids. The germline CDR1 and CDR2 sequences are LGHNA and YSLEER. V was clipped by 0 bases and J by 8 bases; unmatched bases: 11. CDR3: CASSQDIRASGRAKQYF. CDR3 in DNA: TGCGCCAGCAGCCAAGATATAAGGGCTAGCGGGAGGGCTAAGCAGTACTTC.

In this sample, this clonotype turned up many times. V is TRBV11-2 and J is TRBJ2-7; no clear D gene. The V and J ends lost 3 bases and 0 bases respectively, with 21 bases between them. The CDR3 extends over 18 amino acids. The germline CDR1 and CDR2 sequences are SGHAT and FQNNGV. CDR3: CASSFSVSRLGSSYEQYF. The CDR3 DNA follows: TGTGCCAGCAGCTTCTCAGTTTCACGTTTGGGTAGCTCCTACGAGCAGTACTTC.

This clonotype was seen many times. The CDR3 sequence is CAISRGNYEQYF. The CDR3, as DNA: TGTGCCATCAGCAGGGGGAACTACGAGCAGTACTTC. The genes are TRBV10-3 and TRBJ2-7; 7 bases fit TRBD1. The length of the CDR3 is 12 residues. Germline loops: CDR1 ENHRY, CDR2 SYGVKD. The trim removed 6 bases at V and 3 bases at J, leaving 2 bases unmatched.

The chain recombines TRBV15 with TRBJ2-1, with D uncertain. Germline V gene sequence: CDR1 LNHNV, CDR2 YYDKDF (reference sequence). The CDR3 sequence is 14 residues long. Trimming shortened V by 1 base and J by 2 bases, and 6 bases separated the two germline ends. The CDR3 DNA reads TGTGCCACCAGCAGAGTTTCAGCCTACAATGAGCAGTTCTTC. This gives the protein CATSRVSAYNEQFF.

This clonotype was recorded a few times. The rearrangement uses TRBV5-1 and TRBJ2-7; D is uncertain. The CDR3 is 14 amino acids. Germline lookup yields CDR1 SGHRS and CDR2 YFSETQ. Trimming shortened V by 3 bases and J by 4 bases, and 14 bases separated the two germline ends. The CDR3 region is CASSSGPLPYEQYF. Here the CDR3 DNA reads TGCGCCAGCAGCTCCGGGCCACTCCCTTACGAGCAGTACTTC.

This chain joins TRBV20-1 and TRBJ2-1; TRBD2 aligns across 10 bases. This CDR3 contains 16 residues. The V gene's germline CDR1 is DFQATT and CDR2 SNEGSKA (reference sequence). The V gene end was trimmed by 0 bases and the J gene end by 7 bases; junction bases not matched to a gene: 9. The CDR3 DNA follows: TGCAGTGCTAGAGAGTTAGTAGGTAGCGGGAGGAATGAGCAGTTCTTC. Its protein product is CSARELVGSGRNEQFF.

The gene calls are TRBV7-2 and TRBJ2-3; D is unclear. The CDR3 runs to 13 residues. CDR1 and CDR2 from the germline V gene are SGHTA and FQGNSA. V was shortened by 1 base and J by 9 bases, with 11 bases between the two germline ends. The CDR3 here is CASSLGPRKTQYF. For the CDR3, the DNA is TGTGCCAGCAGCTTAGGCCCGCGTAAGACGCAGTATTTT.

This clonotype has a handful of counts. V gene TRBV5-1 combines with J gene TRBJ2-5; D may be TRBD2 (5 bases). The CDR3 has 15 residues. V lost 2 bases and J 4 bases, leaving 15 bases between the germline ends. In germline, CDR1 is SGHRS, CDR2 YFSETQ. CDR3 in DNA: TGCGCCAGCAGCTTCGGTCGGAGCGAGGGAGAGACCCAGTACTTC. Translation: CASSFGRSEGETQYF.

The chain recombines TRBV15 with TRBJ2-5, with D hard to call. The germline V gene has CDR1 LNHNV and CDR2 YYDKDF (reference sequence). Trimming took off 1 base at V and 2 bases at J, with 8 bases between the two ends. The CDR3 contains 14 residues. The CDR3 coding sequence is TGTGCCACCAGCAGAGGAGACTTTCAAGAGACCCAGTACTTC. Translated: CATSRGDFQETQYF.

This clonotype has just a few counts. The V and J genes are TRBV6-5 and TRBJ2-7; D is perhaps TRBD1 or TRBD2 (5 bases each). CDR3 length: 15 amino acids. V was clipped by 0 bases and J by 2 bases, with 11 bases between them. Germline-derived CDR1 and CDR2 are MNHEY and SVGAGI. In nucleotides, the CDR3 is TGTGCCAGCAGTTACTCGGGGGTGGGGGCCTACGAGCAGTACTTC. Amino acids: CASSYSGVGAYEQYF.

This clonotype was detected ten times or more. The CDR3 DNA is TGCGCCAGCAGCCAAGAGTGGTCCCTCCGCAGCTCCTCCTACAATGAGCAGTTCTTC. It encodes CASSQEWSLRSSSYNEQFF. The V call is TRBV4-3, the J call TRBJ2-1, with unresolved D. The V end lost 0 bases, the J end lost 0 bases, and 18 bases lay between the germline ends. CDR1 is LGHNA, CDR2 YSLEER, per germline. CDR3 size: 19 residues.

In its sample, this clonotype was seen many times. The chain couples TRBV6-5 to TRBJ2-7, with a weak D call TRBD2 (5 bases). The length of the CDR3 is 15 residues. Trimming took off 6 bases at V and 7 bases at J, with 22 bases between the two ends. Germline-derived CDR1 and CDR2 are MNHEY and SVGAGI. The CDR3 nucleotides are TGTGCCAGCAGCCCCCGGACTGGGGAGAAGGGAGAGCAGTACTTC. Its protein is CASSPRTGEKGEQYF.

This clonotype was detected ten times or more. The V gene is TRBV7-9, the J gene TRBJ2-1; D perhaps matches TRBD1 (7 bases). Trimming cost V 5 bases and J 2 bases, with 19 bases left between them. Germline V gene data show CDR1 as SEHNR and CDR2 as FQNEAQ (reference sequence). This CDR3 is 17 amino acids long. As DNA, the CDR3 is TGTGCCAGCAGCCTCGACGGAGGGGGCCCTGCCTACAATGAGCAGTTCTTC. Translating gives CASSLDGGGPAYNEQFF.

The chain carries TRBV29-1 and TRBJ1-2; no firm D call. This CDR3 has 13 amino acids. The V gene lost 4 bases and the J gene lost 2 bases, with 11 bases spanning the gap. Germline-derived CDR1 and CDR2 are SQVTM and ANQGSEA. CDR3 sequence (DNA): TGCAGCGTTGTTGGAGGAGGGAACTATGGCTACACCTTC. It encodes CSVVGGGNYGYTF.

The rearrangement uses TRBV12-3 or TRBV12-4 and TRBJ2-3; D possibly corresponds to TRBD2 (5 bases). This CDR3 spans 13 amino acids. Trimming left V 5 bases short and J 6 bases short, with 12 bases between. DNA of the CDR3: TGTGCCAGCAGTCTAGAACGGAGGGATACGCAGTATTTT. The encoded protein is CASSLERRDTQYF.

The sample holds a few counts of this clonotype. V and J are TRBV15 and TRBJ2-4; D ambiguous. Trimming cost V 0 bases and J 2 bases, with 8 bases left between them. Per germline, CDR1 LNHNV and CDR2 YYDKDF (reference sequence). This CDR3 is 15 amino acids long. The DNA for the CDR3 is TGTGCCACCAGCAGAGATTTGGTACCCAAAAACATTCAGTACTTC. Translating it yields CATSRDLVPKNIQYF.